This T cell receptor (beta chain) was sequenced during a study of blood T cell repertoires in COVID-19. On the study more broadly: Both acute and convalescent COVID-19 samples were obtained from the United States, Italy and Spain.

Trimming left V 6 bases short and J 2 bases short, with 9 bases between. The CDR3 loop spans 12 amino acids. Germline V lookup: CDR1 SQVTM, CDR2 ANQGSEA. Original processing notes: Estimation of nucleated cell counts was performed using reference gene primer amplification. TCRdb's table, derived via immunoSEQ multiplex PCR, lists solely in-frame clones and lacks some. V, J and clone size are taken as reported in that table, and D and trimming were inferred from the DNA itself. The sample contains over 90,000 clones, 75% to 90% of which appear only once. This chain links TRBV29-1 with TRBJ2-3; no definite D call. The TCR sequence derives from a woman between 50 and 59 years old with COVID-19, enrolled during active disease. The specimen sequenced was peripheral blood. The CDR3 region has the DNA TGCAGCGTCGAACTATTCACAGATACGCAGTATTTT. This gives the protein CSVELFTDTQYF.